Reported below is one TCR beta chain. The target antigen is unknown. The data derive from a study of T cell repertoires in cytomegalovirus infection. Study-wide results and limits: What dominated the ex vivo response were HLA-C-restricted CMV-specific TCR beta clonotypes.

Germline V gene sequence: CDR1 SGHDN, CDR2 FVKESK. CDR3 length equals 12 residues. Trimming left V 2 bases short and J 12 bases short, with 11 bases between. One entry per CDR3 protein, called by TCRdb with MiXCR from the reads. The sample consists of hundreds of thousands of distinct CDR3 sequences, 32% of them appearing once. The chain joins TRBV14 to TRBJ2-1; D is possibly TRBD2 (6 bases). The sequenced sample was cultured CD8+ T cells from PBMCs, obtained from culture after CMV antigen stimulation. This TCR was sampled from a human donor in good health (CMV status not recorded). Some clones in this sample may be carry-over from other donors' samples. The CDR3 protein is CASSQRLEGQFF. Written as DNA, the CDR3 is TGTGCCAGCAGCCAAAGACTAGAGGGGCAGTTCTTC.